A single sample gave rise to the 27 T cell receptor beta chains below, sequenced in a study of tumor-infiltrating lymphocytes in primary liver carcinoma. It was from about 20-30 mg of unsorted bulk tissue that RNA and DNA were co-extracted. TCR beta cDNA was made from 400 to 500 ng total RNA with a constant-region primer. Employing slightly modified ARM-PCR, three nested multiplex PCR rounds were run, and these gave rise to the TCR beta libraries. PCR rounds one and two used TRBV1-TRBV30 forward primers with a C-beta reverse primer for roughly 9 cycles each. In TCRdb, the multiplex PCR reads were re-called with MiXCR into one record per CDR3 protein. The table lists some 120,000 distinct CDR3 sequences, approximately 64% of them singletons. Sequenced: liver tumor tissue from sampling region 3. Noted subset: tumor region T3, left-lateral pole. Source of these receptors: a woman aged 60-75 years with primary liver carcinoma and hepatitis B virus infection.

The chain joins TRBV5-1 to TRBJ2-1; D might be TRBD2 (5 bases). This CDR3 comprises 15 residues. Germline lookup yields CDR1 SGHRS and CDR2 YFSETQ. V was cut by 2 bases and J by 2 bases, with 11 bases left in between. This CDR3 reads CASSLRAEAYNEQFF. DNA of the CDR3: TGCGCCAGCAGCTTAAGAGCGGAAGCCTACAATGAGCAGTTCTTC.

The chain couples TRBV28 to TRBJ2-6; D gene ambiguous. Germline V gene sequence: CDR1 MDHEN, CDR2 SYDVKM. The V gene lost 2 bases and the J gene lost 1 base, with 6 bases spanning the gap. The CDR3 runs to 15 residues. The CDR3 DNA sequence: TGTGCCAGCAGTTTAGCCGGATCTGGGGCCAACGTCCTGACTTTC. Protein: CASSLAGSGANVLTF.

Only a few counts were recorded for this clonotype. The chain has TRBV10-2 and TRBJ2-2, with 7 bases lining up with TRBD1. Per the germline V gene, CDR1 is WSHSY and CDR2 is SAAADI. Losses at the gene ends were 6 bases for V and 6 bases for J; bases not matched to a gene: 7. The CDR3 has 14 amino acids. The CDR3 spells CASRNGDSSGELFF. The CDR3 DNA is TGCGCCAGCAGAAACGGGGACAGCTCCGGGGAGCTGTTTTTT.

Comment on this clonotype: A read error may be the cause here, since a much bigger clone is one base away. The chain employs TRBV29-1 and TRBJ1-4; unclear D gene. This CDR3 is 11 amino acids long. Between the trimmed V and J ends, which lost 5 bases and 7 bases, there was a span of 8 bases. Germline CDR1 is SQVTM and CDR2 is ANQGSEA. The CDR3 region has the DNA TGCAGCGTTTACGGGTGTGAAAAACTGTTTTTT. Protein: CSVYGCEKLFF. Full variable domain (remainder filled in from reference TRBV29-1 and TRBJ1-4): SAVISQKPSRDICQRGTSLTIQCQVDSQVTMMFWYRQQPGQSLTLIATANQGSEATYESGFVIDKFPISRPNLTFSTLTVSNMSPEDSSIYLCSVYGCEKLFFGSGTQLSVL.

The V and J genes are TRBV7-9 and TRBJ2-2; D remains ambiguous. This CDR3 is built from 14 residues. The V and J ends lost 5 bases and 2 bases respectively, with 9 bases between them. Germline-derived CDR1 and CDR2 are SEHNR and FQNEAQ (reference sequence). This chain's CDR3 is CASSDPINTGELFF. The CDR3 DNA follows: TGTGCCAGCAGCGACCCTATCAACACCGGGGAGCTGTTTTTT.

On this clonotype itself: One end of the junction does not line up with germline, which may come from a read error. The chain is built from TRBV11-2 and TRBJ2-2, with D maybe TRBD2 (6 bases). The V gene's germline CDR1 is SGHAT and CDR2 FQNNGV. The CDR3 loop spans 20 amino acids. The CDR3 protein is CLSSLAAPAPGKGKTGELFF. The CDR3 coding sequence is TGTCTCAGCAGCTTAGCGGCACCAGCGCCAGGGAAGGGAAAAACCGGGGAGCTGTTTTTC.

The table lists this clonotype with a few counts. One junction end does not reproduce the germline sequence, and a read error may be involved. In DNA form, the CDR3 reads TGCGCCAGCAGTTGGGGACTTCGCACAGATACGCGGTATTTT. Translated, it gives CASSWGLRTDTRYF. The V and J genes are TRBV28 and TRBJ2-3, with a weak D call TRBD2 (6 bases). Germline assignment: CDR1 MDHEN and CDR2 SYDVKM. This CDR3 is 14 amino acids long. Looking up the rest from reference TRBV28 and TRBJ2-3 gives the full variable domain: DVKVTQSSRYLVKRTGEKVFLECVQDMDHENMFWYRQDPGLGLRLIYFSYDVKMKEKGDIPEGYSVSREKKERFSLILESASTNQTSMYLCASSWGLRTDTRYFGPGTRLTVL.

This clonotype has a handful of counts. A read error may be the cause here, since a much bigger clone is one base away. The J gene is TRBJ2-5, the V gene TRBV12-3 or TRBV12-4; 7 bases agree with TRBD1. The CDR3 consists of 13 residues. The CDR3 region is CVSRQGVQETQYF. CDR3 bases: TGTGTCAGCAGGCAGGGGGTCCAAGAGACCCAGTACTTC.

This clonotype appeared many times. J is TRBJ1-5 and V is TRBV6-1; TRBD1 is a possible D gene (5 bases). CDR1 and CDR2 (germline): MNHNS, SASEGT. The CDR3 is 14 residues long. The V gene lost 1 base and the J gene lost 1 base, with 5 bases spanning the gap. The CDR3 nucleotides are TGTGCCAGCAGTGAAGGACAGAGCAATCAGCCCCAGCATTTT. It specifies CASSEGQSNQPQHF.

Regarding this clonotype: The CDR3 ends on some other residue instead of the conserved phenylalanine or tryptophan, so this is likely a read error. This CDR3 is CASSVQGGAYNEQFS. Written as DNA, the CDR3 is TGTGCCAGCAGTGTCCAGGGGGGGGCCTACAACGAGCAGTTCTCC. V and J are TRBV6-5 and TRBJ2-1, with D perhaps being TRBD1 or TRBD2 (7 bases each). Germline CDR1 is MNHEY and CDR2 is SVGAGI. The CDR3 is 15 amino acids.

The sample holds one count of this clonotype. A much larger clone is a single base away; this may be a read error. The chain uses TRBV5-6 and TRBJ1-2; no clear D. The germline V gene encodes CDR1 SGHDT and CDR2 YYEEEE. The CDR3 sequence is 14 residues long. Here the CDR3 reads CVSSSPGPTEGYTF. The DNA for the CDR3 is TGTGTCAGCAGCTCTCCGGGCCCCACTGAGGGCTACACCTTC.

To note about this clonotype: The junction departs from germline at one end; a sequencing error may be responsible. The J gene is TRBJ2-7, the V gene TRBV11-2; D possibly corresponds to TRBD1 (5 bases). CDR3 length equals 14 residues. Germline V gives CDR1 SGHAT, CDR2 FQNNGV. DNA of the CDR3: TGTGCGAGCAGCATTACAGGTCCGCTTGGAGAGCAGTACTTC. Translated: CASSITGPLGEQYF.

J is TRBJ2-7 and V is TRBV20-1; TRBD2 aligns across 7 bases. Germline lookup yields CDR1 DFQATT and CDR2 SNEGSKA (reference sequence). The CDR3 covers 14 residues. CDR3 loop: CGLGRREPPYEQYF. The CDR3 DNA is TGCGGCCTCGGGAGGCGGGAGCCTCCCTACGAGCAGTACTTC.

The J gene is TRBJ2-7, the V gene TRBV5-1; D unresolved. CDR1 is SGHRS, CDR2 YFSETQ, per germline. This CDR3 comprises 13 residues. The CDR3 protein is CTGSLAASYEQYF. DNA for the CDR3: TGCACCGGCAGCTTGGCGGCTTCCTACGAGCAGTACTTC.

Comment on this clonotype: The junction and the germline gene differ at one end; a read error may be behind it. V and J are TRBV11-3 and TRBJ2-7, with D perhaps matching TRBD1 (5 bases). Germline V gene lookup returns CDR1 SGHNT and CDR2 YENEEA. The CDR3 has 15 residues. The CDR3 is CDSSTYRHGNYEQYF. The CDR3 nucleotides are TGTGACAGCAGCACGTACAGGCATGGGAACTACGAGCAGTACTTC.

A note on this clonotype: Because the CDR3 is missing its conserved closing phenylalanine or tryptophan, this is likely a read error. The DNA is left out, because the CDR3 cannot be placed on it with certainty; the CDR3 is given as TCRdb lists it. This chain joins TRBV29-1 and TRBJ2-3. Germline CDR1 is SQVTM and CDR2 is ANQGSEA. The CDR3 is 11 amino acids long, termini counted. This chain's CDR3 is CSVESPDTQYY.

A few counts support this clonotype. The CDR3 spells CASSQLGTQETQYF. The CDR3 region has the DNA TGTGCCAGCAGCCAATTGGGGACCCAAGAGACCCAGTACTTC. This rearrangement joins TRBV7-9 to TRBJ2-5; D may match TRBD1 or TRBD2 (5 bases each). The CDR3 has 14 amino acids. V was trimmed by 5 bases and J by 1 base, leaving 11 bases between them. Germline V gene sequence: CDR1 SEHNR, CDR2 FQNEAQ (reference sequence). The variable domain in full, completed from reference TRBV7-9 and TRBJ2-5, reads DTGVSQNPRHKITKRGQNVTFRCDPISEHNRLYWYRQTLGQGPEFLTYFQNEAQLEKSRLLSDRFSAERPKGSFSTLEIQRTEQGDSAMYLCASSQLGTQETQYFGPGTRLLVL.

The V call is TRBV6-5, the J call TRBJ1-6, with D uncertain. The CDR3 length is 17 residues. Germline lookup yields CDR1 MNHEY and CDR2 SVGAGI. Trimming left V 5 bases short and J 15 bases short, with 29 bases between. As DNA, the CDR3 is TGTGCCAGCAGTCAGAGTGTGGGCGTTGGGGATAATCGACTCCTCCACTTT. Its protein is CASSQSVGVGDNRLLHF.

As concerns this clonotype: A read error is likely, as this CDR3 ends without the conserved phenylalanine or tryptophan. This chain links TRBV11-2 with TRBJ2-1; D might be TRBD1 or TRBD2, each matching 5 bases. This CDR3 is built from 17 residues. In germline, CDR1 is SGHAT, CDR2 FQNNGV. CDR3 bases: TGTGCCAGCGGCTTACTGAGCGGCCCAGGGATCAACGATGAGCAGTTCTCC. It specifies CASGLLSGPGINDEQFS.

A remark on this clonotype: No conserved phenylalanine or tryptophan ends this CDR3, so it is likely a read error. V and J are TRBV12-3 or TRBV12-4 and TRBJ1-1; 11 nucleotides line up with TRBD1. This CDR3 region has 13 residues. CDR3 sequence reads: CTSSLGQGAMAFI. CDR3 in DNA: TGTACCAGCAGTTTAGGACAGGGGGCGATGGCTTTCATT.

This clonotype was seen once. The junction differs from germline at one of its ends, possibly a read error. This rearrangement joins TRBV10-3 to TRBJ1-1, with 9 bases fitting TRBD1. The CDR3 is 16 residues long. Germline values: CDR1 ENHRY, CDR2 SYGVKD. The CDR3 DNA reads as TGTGCCATCAGTGAGTCAGGGGTCAGGGACAGGGCTGAAGCTTCCTTC. Its protein product is CAISESGVRDRAEASF.

This sequence joins TRBV6-6 and TRBJ1-2, with no clear D. This CDR3 is 12 amino acids long. V was pared by 9 bases and J by 8 bases, with 16 bases between. Germline-derived CDR1 and CDR2 are MNHNY and SVGAGI (reference sequence). The CDR3 nucleotides read TGTGCCAGTACCGCGTATGAGGAAGGCTACACCTTC. Translated: CASTAYEEGYTF.

Regarding this clonotype: The CDR3 end shows no conserved phenylalanine or tryptophan, and so a read error is likely. Because the CDR3's place on the DNA is in doubt, the DNA is left out and the CDR3 is given as listed by TCRdb. The chain employs TRBV11-2 and TRBJ1-1; the listed D gene, TRBD1, was not tested against the DNA. Per germline, CDR1 SGHAT and CDR2 FQNNGV. The CDR3 is made up of 13 amino acids, end residues included. This CDR3 is CASSLESGGESFL.

This clonotype was seen at least ten times. The V call is TRBV7-8, the J call TRBJ1-4, with 9 bases identical to TRBD1. Germline CDR1 and CDR2: SGHVS and FQNEAQ. The V gene end was trimmed by 4 bases and the J gene end by 3 bases; junction bases not matched to a gene: 6. This CDR3 region has 16 residues. CDR3 coding DNA: TGTGCCAGCAGCTCCTCGGGACAGGGAGCTAATGAAAAACTGTTTTTT. This sequence encodes CASSSSGQGANEKLFF.

Turning to this clonotype: Germline is not matched at one junction end, which may reflect a read error. The chain combines TRBV29-1 with TRBJ1-2; maybe TRBD1 (5 bases). CDR3 size: 14 residues. Germline CDR1 and CDR2: SQVTM and ANQGSEA. The CDR3 DNA reads as TGCAGCATTGAGGATCCCCGGGACCGGCTTGGCTACACCTTC. Its translation is CSIEDPRDRLGYTF.

In regard to this clonotype: At one end, the junction sequence differs from germline, possibly due to a read error. The rearrangement uses TRBV11-2 and TRBJ2-2; possibly TRBD2 for D (6 bases). This CDR3 contains 14 residues. Germline V gene sequence: CDR1 SGHAT, CDR2 FQNNGV. The CDR3 region is CAIGGTRATGELSF. The CDR3 DNA sequence: TGTGCCATCGGGGGAACTAGGGCGACCGGGGAGCTGTCTTTT.

To note about this clonotype: At one of its ends the junction is not consistent with the germline gene, which may arise from a read error. The CDR3 DNA sequence: TGTGCCGGCAGCTTAGGTGGTGGACCCGAACGCGAGCAGTACTTC. Protein product: CAGSLGGGPEREQYF. This chain uses TRBV7-9 with TRBJ2-7; D is ambiguous. Germline CDR1 is SEHNR and CDR2 is FQNEAQ (reference sequence). The length of the CDR3 is 15 residues.